Below, 3 T cell receptor beta chains from the same sample are listed, as sequenced in a study of T cell changes during pregnancy in multiple sclerosis. Sequencing was performed with immunoSEQ multiplex PCR; in TCRdb, only in-frame clones are kept and a portion is missing. This sample has tens of thousands of clones, with approximately 91% found just once. The sample consisted of peripheral blood, taken in the second trimester of pregnancy. These receptors came from a female donor with multiple sclerosis, enrolled in a pregnancy study.

The chain combines TRBV30 with TRBJ2-1; possibly TRBD2 for D (6 bases). Trimming pared 5 bases from V and 5 bases from J, leaving 13 bases between. Germline V gene lookup returns CDR1 GTSNPN and CDR2 SVGIG (reference sequence). The CDR3 sequence is 13 residues long. The CDR3 bases are TGTGCCTGGGCGGGGCTCAAGGACAATGAGCAGTTCTTC. As protein: CAWAGLKDNEQFF.

The genes are TRBV7-2 and TRBJ2-5; 7 positions agree with TRBD1. CDR1 and CDR2 from the germline V gene are SGHTA and FQGNSA. The CDR3 is 15 residues long. V was pared by 5 bases and J by 14 bases, with 20 bases of the junction left unmatched. The CDR3 DNA follows: TGTGCCAGCAGCCTAGAAGGGGGCAGGGGTCTGGGTCTATACTTC. The encoded protein is CASSLEGGRGLGLYF.

The gene calls are TRBV2 and TRBJ2-3; 7 nucleotides line up with TRBD1. V shed 4 bases, J shed 3 bases, and the junction held 4 bases outside the gene matches. Germline loops: CDR1 SNHLY, CDR2 FYNNEI. The CDR3 runs 14 residues. This CDR3 is CASSGQGRTDTQYF. The DNA of the CDR3 is TGTGCCAGCAGTGGACAGGGTCGGACAGATACGCAGTATTTT.